This is a list of T cell receptor beta chains from one sample in a study of T cells after posttransplantation cyclophosphamide. Only in-frame clones appear in the TCRdb table, and some are missing; sequencing was by immunoSEQ multiplex PCR. The sample holds around 3,000 clones, around 82% seen once. Sample: memory CD8+ T cells sorted from blood. The receptors originated from a woman aged 60-75 years in good health, CMV-negative, and a related stem cell transplant donor. Each CDR3 is given with its conserved first and last residue. The D gene is left open where the match is weak. Some rows have no size entry. The others give once, few or many, or a class for an expanded clone.

d_call	clone_size	cdr3_length	v_call	j_call	cdr3_nt	cdr3_aa
NA	few	12	TRBV5-6	TRBJ1-1	TGTGCCAGCAGATCAAGAGGTCCGGAAGCTTTCTTT	CASRSRGPEAFF
TRBD2	NA	15	TRBV4-1	TRBJ2-7	TGCGCCAGCAGCCAGGGACTAGCGGGAGTCTACGAGCAGTACTTC	CASSQGLAGVYEQYF
NA	few	13	TRBV6-4	TRBJ1-1	TGTGCCAGCAGTGAGCGGGAGAACACTGAAGCTTTCTTT	CASSERENTEAFF
NA	NA	14	TRBV5-5	TRBJ2-2	TGTGCCAGCAGCTCGGACAGACCAACCGGGGAGCTGTTTTTT	CASSSDRPTGELFF
TRBD2	NA	17	TRBV6-1	TRBJ2-3	TGTGCCAGCAGTGATAGCTTAGCGGGGGGGACCACAGATACGCAGTATTTT	CASSDSLAGGTTDTQYF
TRBD2	NA	17	TRBV4-3	TRBJ2-1	TGCGCCAGCAGCCAAGATTGGACTAGCGGGATCTACAATGAGCAGTTCTTC	CASSQDWTSGIYNEQFF
TRBD2	NA	16	TRBV6-4	TRBJ2-1	TGTGCCAGCAGTGACTCCGGGACTAGCGAGAGGAATGAGCAGTTCTTC	CASSDSGTSERNEQFF
TRBD2	few	15	TRBV19	TRBJ2-1	TGTGCCAGTAGTGCCACTAGCGGCTCCTACAATGAGCAGTTCTTC	CASSATSGSYNEQFF
NA	NA	10	TRBV20-1	TRBJ1-2	TGCAGTGCTAGAGACAGGGAGGCCACCTTC	CSARDREATF
TRBD1	NA	15	TRBV2	TRBJ1-2	TGTGCCAGCAGTCCGAGGACAGGGGATAACTATGGCTACACCTTC	CASSPRTGDNYGYTF